Described below is a single T cell receptor (beta chain) sequence and its context. Its specificity is not known. These data are taken from a study of cytomegalovirus exposure and HLA in healthy donors. Study observations and caveats: In an earlier analysis, productive rearrangement rates for most beta V segments clustered near 87% or 30%. Excluded: some indistinguishable V segments such as TRBV6-2 and TRBV6-3.

V was shortened by 1 base and J by 6 bases, with 13 bases between the two germline ends. CDR1 is SGHRS and CDR2 is YFSETQ in the germline V gene. The CDR3 extends over 14 amino acids. PCR employed 60 Vbeta and 13 Jbeta primers. The method was immunoSEQ multiplex PCR; TCRdb's version includes in-frame clones alone and lacks a portion of them. This sample has nearly 110,000 clones; 70% to 80% occur once, and the top ten carry roughly 0.79%. This TCR was sampled from a boy younger than 18 in good health and CMV-seronegative. This chain connects TRBV5-1 to TRBJ1-1, with no clear D. Material: PBMCs. CDR3 residues: CASSLQSDISEAFF. Written as DNA, the CDR3 is TGCGCCAGCAGCTTGCAAAGCGATATTTCTGAAGCTTTCTTT.